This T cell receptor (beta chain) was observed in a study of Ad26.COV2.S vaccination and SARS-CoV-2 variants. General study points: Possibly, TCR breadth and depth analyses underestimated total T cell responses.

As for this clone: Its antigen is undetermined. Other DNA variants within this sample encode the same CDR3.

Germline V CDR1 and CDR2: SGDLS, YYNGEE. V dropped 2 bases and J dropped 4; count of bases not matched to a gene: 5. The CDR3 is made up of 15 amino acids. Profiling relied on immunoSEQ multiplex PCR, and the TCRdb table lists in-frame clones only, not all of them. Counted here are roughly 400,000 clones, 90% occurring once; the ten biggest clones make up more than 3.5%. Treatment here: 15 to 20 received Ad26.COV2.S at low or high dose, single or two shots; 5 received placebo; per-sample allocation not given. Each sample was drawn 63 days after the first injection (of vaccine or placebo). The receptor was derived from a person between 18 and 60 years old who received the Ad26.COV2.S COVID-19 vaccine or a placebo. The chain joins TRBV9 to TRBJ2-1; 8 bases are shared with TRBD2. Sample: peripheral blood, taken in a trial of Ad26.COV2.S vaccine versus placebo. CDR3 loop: CASSVDTSGYNEQFF. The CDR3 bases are TGTGCCAGCAGCGTCGACACTAGCGGTTACAATGAGCAGTTCTTC.